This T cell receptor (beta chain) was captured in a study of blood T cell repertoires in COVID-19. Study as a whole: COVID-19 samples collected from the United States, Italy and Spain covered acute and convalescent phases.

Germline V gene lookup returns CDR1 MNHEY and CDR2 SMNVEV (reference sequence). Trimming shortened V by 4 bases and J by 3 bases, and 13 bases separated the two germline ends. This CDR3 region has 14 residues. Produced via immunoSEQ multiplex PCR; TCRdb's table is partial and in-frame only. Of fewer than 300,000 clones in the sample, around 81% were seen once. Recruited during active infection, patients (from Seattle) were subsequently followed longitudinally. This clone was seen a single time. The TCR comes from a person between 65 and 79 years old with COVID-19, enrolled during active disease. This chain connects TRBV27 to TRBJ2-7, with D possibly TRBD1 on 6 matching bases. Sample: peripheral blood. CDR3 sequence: CASSSLGQIYEQYF. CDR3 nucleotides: TGTGCCAGCAGTTCCCTTGGACAGATCTACGAGCAGTACTTC.